Below, 22 T cell receptor beta chains from the same sample are listed, as sequenced in a study of CD8 T cells in Susac syndrome. Random-hexamer reverse transcription was applied to roughly 0.45 to 1 ug RNA. TCRdb redid the calling of the immunoSEQ multiplex PCR reads with MiXCR, one entry per CDR3 protein. Of roughly 190,000 distinct CDR3 sequences listed, approximately 96% are singletons. Sequencing was performed on CD4+ T cells from PBMCs. The origin of the receptors is a human donor with Susac syndrome.

This chain joins TRBV3-1 and TRBJ2-7, with D maybe TRBD2 (6 bases). Trimming took 4 bases from V and 0 from J, leaving 7 bases between them. The CDR3 is 13 residues long. CDR1 is LGHDT, CDR2 YNNKEL, per germline (reference sequence). The CDR3 spells CASSPDYSYEQYF. The CDR3 coding sequence is TGTGCCAGCAGCCCGGACTACTCCTACGAGCAGTACTTC.

The rearrangement uses TRBV7-2 and TRBJ2-3, with 7 positions matching TRBD2. Germline V CDR1 and CDR2: SGHTA, FQGNSA. The V segment lost 1 base and the J segment 0 bases; nucleotides outside the gene matches: 4. CDR3 length: 16 amino acids. The DNA of the CDR3 is TGTGCCAGCAGCTTAGGTCCTAGCGGCAGCACAGATACGCAGTATTTT. Translated, it gives CASSLGPSGSTDTQYF. Combining the CDR3 with reference TRBV7-2 and TRBJ2-3 gives the whole variable domain GAGVSQSPSNKVTEKGKDVELRCDPISGHTALYWYRQSLGQGLEFLIYFQGNSAPDKSGLPSDRFSAERTGGSVSTLTIQRTQQEDSAVYLCASSLGPSGSTDTQYFGPGTRLTVL.

V gene TRBV4-2 combines with J gene TRBJ2-7; either TRBD1 or TRBD2 may supply D (5 bases each). V lost 3 bases, J lost 7 bases, and 16 bases lay in between. This CDR3 contains 14 residues. Per germline, CDR1 LGHNA and CDR2 YNFKEQ. The CDR3 DNA sequence: TGTGCCAGCAGCCAGGTGGGGCTAGCAGGGGAGCAGTACTTC. Translated, it gives CASSQVGLAGEQYF.

CDR3 bases: TGCAGTGCTAGAGAACAGAGCTATGGCTACACCTTC. This gives the protein CSAREQSYGYTF. This sequence joins TRBV20-1 and TRBJ1-2; D gene ambiguous. The V and J ends lost 0 bases and 4 bases respectively, with 6 bases between them. The germline V gene encodes CDR1 DFQATT and CDR2 SNEGSKA (reference sequence). The CDR3 spans 12 residues.

The chain employs TRBV5-1 and TRBJ2-1; 9 nucleotides align to TRBD1. CDR3 length: 15 amino acids. The germline gives CDR1 SGHRS, CDR2 YFSETQ. The V segment lost 4 bases and the J segment 3 bases; nucleotides outside the gene matches: 5. The chain's CDR3 is CASSHRDRDYNEQFF. CDR3 sequence (DNA): TGCGCCAGCAGCCACCGGGACAGGGACTACAATGAGCAGTTCTTC.

This chain joins TRBV30 and TRBJ1-1, with D unresolved. CDR3 length equals 12 residues. V dropped 0 bases and J dropped 6 bases, with 8 bases sitting between them. CDR1 and CDR2 from the germline V gene are GTSNPN and SVGIG (reference sequence). In nucleotides, the CDR3 is TGTGCCTGGAGTGTCGGGGAGGCTGAAGCTTTCTTT. As protein: CAWSVGEAEAFF.

CDR3 region: CASSVERSYYNNEQFF. CDR3 sequence (DNA): TGTGCCAGCAGCGTAGAGAGGAGCTACTATAACAATGAGCAGTTCTTC. This rearrangement joins TRBV9 to TRBJ2-1; D is uncertain. Per germline, CDR1 SGDLS and CDR2 YYNGEE. Between the trimmed V and J ends, which lost 0 bases and 5 bases, there was a span of 15 bases. The CDR3 is 16 residues long. The complete variable domain, with remaining parts taken from reference TRBV9 and TRBJ2-1, reads DSGVTQTPKHLITATGQRVTLRCSPRSGDLSVYWYQQSLDQGLQFLIQYYNGEERAKGNILERFSAQQFPDLHSELNLSSLELGDSALYFCASSVERSYYNNEQFFGPGTRLTVL.

The rearrangement joins TRBV6-5 to TRBJ1-2; D gene unclear. The CDR3 totals 12 residues. CDR1 is MNHEY and CDR2 is SVGAGI in the germline V gene. Between the trimmed V and J ends, which lost 2 bases and 2 bases, there was a span of 3 bases. This CDR3 is CASSYPNYGYTF. In DNA form, the CDR3 reads TGTGCCAGCAGTTACCCGAACTATGGCTACACCTTC.

This chain's CDR3 is CASSLLDEQYF. The CDR3 DNA reads TGTGCCAGCAGCTTACTGGACGAGCAGTACTTC. The chain links TRBV7-9 to TRBJ2-7; D gene ambiguous. Germline V gives CDR1 SEHNR, CDR2 FQNEAQ (reference sequence). The ends were cut back, 2 bases at V and 5 bases at J, with 4 bases in the middle. This CDR3 spans 11 amino acids.

The chain combines TRBV29-1 with TRBJ2-1, with 14 bases matching TRBD2. V lost 7 bases to trimming and J lost 4 bases; unmatched junction nucleotides: 12. CDR1 and CDR2 (germline): SQVTM, ANQGSEA. The CDR3 runs to 17 residues. CDR3 sequence (DNA): TGCAGCGCAGAGACTAGCGGGGGGGCTTTAAATTACAATGAGCAGTTCTTC. Amino acid sequence: CSAETSGGALNYNEQFF.

The chain combines TRBV3-1 with TRBJ1-1; no clear D gene. V was cut by 1 base and J by 0 bases, with 9 bases left in between. Germline V lookup: CDR1 LGHDT, CDR2 YNNKEL (reference sequence). This CDR3 is built from 15 residues. This CDR3 reads CASSQVARMNTEAFF. As DNA, the CDR3 is TGTGCCAGCAGCCAAGTGGCCAGGATGAACACTGAAGCTTTCTTT.

The chain joins TRBV6-5 to TRBJ2-2, with D maybe TRBD2 (7 bases). Deletions cut 0 bases from V and 0 bases from J, with 11 bases between. The CDR3 has 17 residues. Germline-derived CDR1 and CDR2 are MNHEY and SVGAGI. CDR3 in amino acids: CASSYSGGQPNTGELFF. CDR3 DNA sequence: TGTGCCAGCAGTTACTCGGGGGGGCAGCCGAACACCGGGGAGCTGTTTTTT.

This chain connects TRBV20-1 to TRBJ2-7; D is possibly TRBD1 (6 bases). This CDR3 has 12 amino acids. V was pared by 4 bases and J by 3 bases, with 10 bases between. Germline V gives CDR1 DFQATT, CDR2 SNEGSKA (reference sequence). Here the CDR3 DNA reads TGCAGTGCTAACAGGGCGGGCTACGAGCAGTACTTC. Its protein is CSANRAGYEQYF.

The rearrangement joins TRBV12-3 or TRBV12-4 to TRBJ2-2, with D perhaps TRBD1 (6 bases). The V end was cut by 5 bases, the J end by 4 bases, with 14 bases between. The length of the CDR3 is 15 residues. The CDR3 loop reads CASSLSTGLTGELFF. CDR3 bases: TGTGCCAGCAGTCTATCCACAGGGCTCACCGGGGAGCTGTTTTTT.

The CDR3, as DNA: TGTGCCAGCGAACGGGAGGGCTACACCTTC. This gives the protein CASEREGYTF. The chain has TRBV3-1 and TRBJ1-2; D remains unclear. Per the germline V gene, CDR1 is LGHDT and CDR2 is YNNKEL (reference sequence). The CDR3 totals 10 residues. V lost 8 bases, J lost 8 bases, and 9 bases lay in between.

The gene calls are TRBV12-3 or TRBV12-4 and TRBJ1-3; the D is unclear. The ends were cut back, 7 bases at V and 3 bases at J, with 10 bases in the middle. The CDR3 loop spans 13 amino acids. CDR3 DNA: TGTGCCAGCACACCGAGGAGTGGAAACACCATATATTTT. Encoded protein: CASTPRSGNTIYF.

In this sample, this clonotype turned up once. The chain carries TRBV10-1 and TRBJ2-3; TRBD1 matches at 7 bases. Germline V lookup: CDR1 WNHNN, CDR2 SYGVQD (reference sequence). The CDR3 extends over 15 amino acids. With 4 bases clipped from V and 6 bases from J, the junction kept 10 bases outside the gene matches. The CDR3 region has the DNA TGCGCCAGCAGTGGATCTGGTCTGGACAGGGATACGCAGTATTTT. It codes for CASSGSGLDRDTQYF.

The CDR3 DNA reads TGTGCCAGCAGCTTGAGTGTAGGCCCCACTGAAGCTTTCTTT. It is translated as CASSLSVGPTEAFF. The chain joins TRBV11-1 to TRBJ1-1; D unclear. The germline CDR1 and CDR2 sequences are SGHAT and FQDESV (reference sequence). The CDR3 contains 14 residues. The germline V and J ends were trimmed by 3 bases and 4 bases, with 12 bases remaining between them.

This clonotype has a single count. The V call is TRBV9, the J call TRBJ2-1; the match to TRBD1 covers 8 bases. The V gene's germline CDR1 is SGDLS and CDR2 YYNGEE. CDR3 length: 15 amino acids. The J segment lost 7 bases and the V segment lost 4 bases, leaving 10 bases of the junction unmatched. The DNA of the CDR3 is TGTGCCAGCAGCACCCAGCCGACAGGGGAGAATGAGCAGTTCTTC. It translates to CASSTQPTGENEQFF.

The V and J genes are TRBV12-3 or TRBV12-4 and TRBJ2-1; D could derive from TRBD1 or TRBD2 (5 bases each). The V gene lost 1 base and the J gene lost 8 bases, with 12 bases spanning the gap. The CDR3 length is 14 residues. Here the CDR3 reads CASSLGDDRDEQFF. In DNA, the CDR3 is TGTGCCAGCAGTTTAGGGGACGATCGCGATGAGCAGTTCTTC.

This chain uses TRBV4-2 with TRBJ2-7; no clear D. Germline V CDR1 and CDR2: LGHNA, YNFKEQ. The V gene lost 6 bases and the J gene lost 5 bases, with 23 bases spanning the gap. CDR3 size: 16 residues. The CDR3 sequence: CASSQIIPVSLDEQYF. The CDR3 coding sequence is TGTGCCAGCAGTCAAATTATCCCGGTGTCCCTTGACGAGCAGTACTTC.

This clonotype is a singleton in its sample. The V call is TRBV30, the J call TRBJ1-4; D possibly corresponds to TRBD1 (5 bases). The V gene's germline CDR1 is GTSNPN and CDR2 SVGIG (reference sequence). With 4 bases removed from V and 7 bases from J, the gap between germline ends came to 10 bases. This CDR3 spans 12 amino acids. The CDR3 bases are TGTGCCTGGAACTGGGACCGTGAAAAACTGTTTTTT. It translates to CAWNWDREKLFF.